These T cell receptor beta chains were read from a single sample in a study of blood T cell repertoires in COVID-19. Method: immunoSEQ multiplex PCR; TCRdb's copy keeps in-frame clones and lacks some. The sample comprises 200,000 to 250,000 clones, just over 85% of which are singletons, and roughly 4.2% rests with the top ten. Sample: peripheral blood. These receptors all come from a man aged 50 to 59 with acute or convalescent COVID-19. The CDR3 runs from the conserved cysteine through the conserved F or W. Each record gives: J gene, V gene, D gene, clone size, CDR3 DNA, CDR3 protein. D genes are given only for firm matches. Part of the rows lack a size; the others show once, few, many or a class for expanded clones.

TRBJ2-7 | TRBV5-1 | TRBD2 | NA | TGCGCCAGCAGCCCGGGGGGGCCTTTGCCCTACGAGCAGTACTTC | CASSPGGPLPYEQYF
TRBJ1-1 | TRBV5-1 | TRBD1 | NA | TGCGCCAGCAGCACCGACAGGGTGAACACTGAAGCTTTCTTT | CASSTDRVNTEAFF
TRBJ1-1 | TRBV11-2 | NA | NA | TGTGCCAGCAGCTTTGGGAGGGGGAGATGGGGCACTGAAGCTTTCTTT | CASSFGRGRWGTEAFF
TRBJ1-1 | TRBV25-1 | NA | NA | TGTGCCAGCAGTGAATGGAAGGGCAGGGGTTGGACTGAAGCTTTCTTT | CASSEWKGRGWTEAFF
TRBJ2-5 | TRBV5-1 | TRBD2 | NA | TGCGCCAGCAGCTTGCCGACGGGAGGGCTGGTTGAGACCCAGTACTTC | CASSLPTGGLVETQYF
TRBJ2-3 | TRBV3-1/TRBV3-2 | NA | once | TGTGCCAGCATTGGTACTGATACGCAGTATTTT | CASIGTDTQYF
TRBJ2-3 | TRBV18 | TRBD2 | NA | TGTGCCAGCTCACCCCCAACTAGCGGGGGGCTAACAGATACGCAGTATTTT | CASSPPTSGGLTDTQYF
TRBJ2-2 | TRBV5-6 | TRBD1 | many | TGTGCCAGCAGGCAAGACAGGGGCGCAGGGACCGGGGAGCTGTTTTTT | CASRQDRGAGTGELFF
TRBJ1-5 | TRBV6-1 | TRBD1 | NA | TGTGCCAGCAGTGAAAGTTCGGGGACAGCTTATCAGCCCCAGCATTTT | CASSESSGTAYQPQHF
TRBJ1-5 | TRBV24-1 | TRBD1 | NA | TGTGCCACCAGTGCCTGGGACAGTAATCAGCCCCAGCATTTT | CATSAWDSNQPQHF
TRBJ1-2 | TRBV3-1/TRBV3-2 | NA | NA | TGTGCCAGCAGCAACCTCGGGGGAAACTATGGCTACACCTTC | CASSNLGGNYGYTF
TRBJ1-2 | TRBV4-2 | NA | NA | TGTGCCAGCAGCTCTGGGGGGGACTCCAGGTATGGCTACACCTTC | CASSSGGDSRYGYTF